The 32 T cell receptor beta chains given below trace back to one sample, sequenced in a study of blood T cell repertoires in COVID-19 (dated by TCRdb to the early 2020s). The receptor library was made with the immunoSEQ multiplex PCR assay. TCRdb took this table from immuneACCESS and kept in-frame rearrangements with V and J called. Such tables lack part of the clones; where checked against another copy, unresolved V genes explain under half of the gap, and the rest is unexplained. In all, the sample holds roughly 220,000 clones, and 80% to 90% of those were seen once. The ten largest clones take up more than 4.5% of the sample. The material sequenced was peripheral blood. The origin of the receptors is a woman between 55 and 75 years old who had recovered from COVID-19.

The CDR3 DNA follows: TGTGCCTGGAGTCCCCGACAGGGCTCCGGACTCTACTTC. Translation: CAWSPRQGSGLYF. This chain joins TRBV30 and TRBJ2-5, with TRBD1 matching 7 bases. Trimming removed 2 bases from V and 14 bases from J; junction bases left unmatched: 14. Germline lookup yields CDR1 GTSNPN and CDR2 SVGIG (reference sequence). The CDR3 covers 13 residues. Full variable domain (remainder filled in from reference TRBV30 and TRBJ2-5): SQTIHQWPATLVQPVGSPLSLECTVEGTSNPNLYWYRQAAGRGLQLLFYSVGIGQISSEVPQNLSASRPQDRQFILSSKKLLLSDSGFYLCAWSPRQGSGLYFGPGTRLLVL.

The rearrangement joins TRBV12-3 or TRBV12-4 to TRBJ2-1, with D perhaps TRBD2 (6 bases). V lost 6 bases and J lost 9, with 15 bases in between. This CDR3 is built from 13 residues. CDR3 in amino acids: CASSKTQGGEQFF. CDR3 nucleotide sequence: TGTGCCAGCAGCAAGACGCAGGGAGGTGAGCAGTTCTTC.

V and J are TRBV6-5 and TRBJ2-7, with D possibly TRBD1 on 6 matching bases. Looked up from germline, CDR1 is MNHEY and CDR2 is SVGAGI. Trimming took 6 bases from V and 2 from J, leaving 11 bases between them. CDR3 length equals 13 residues. The CDR3 DNA follows: TGTGCCAGCAGCCCAGGGGTCCCCTACGAGCAGTACTTC. This codes for CASSPGVPYEQYF.

The chain carries TRBV30 and TRBJ2-3; a weak D match, TRBD1 (5 bases). The CDR3 is made up of 13 amino acids. The germline gives CDR1 GTSNPN, CDR2 SVGIG (reference sequence). V lost 2 bases and J lost 4, with 10 bases in between. This CDR3 is CAWSKGPADTQYF. CDR3 nucleotides: TGTGCCTGGAGTAAGGGGCCTGCAGATACGCAGTATTTT. Full variable domain (rest looked up from reference TRBV30 and TRBJ2-3): SQTIHQWPATLVQPVGSPLSLECTVEGTSNPNLYWYRQAAGRGLQLLFYSVGIGQISSEVPQNLSASRPQDRQFILSSKKLLLSDSGFYLCAWSKGPADTQYFGPGTRLTVL.

The chain carries TRBV21-1 and TRBJ1-1. TRBV21-1 is classified as a pseudogene. The CDR3 is 15 amino acids. The CDR3, as DNA: TGTGCCAGCAGCTCAAGGCGGGGGCGGCAGCCAGAAGCTTTCTTT. Protein sequence: CASSSRRGRQPEAFF.

The J gene is TRBJ2-7, the V gene TRBV25-1; 8 bases are shared with TRBD2. After removal of 4 bases from V and 4 bases from J, the junction contained 3 bases not matched to a gene. The CDR3 loop spans 13 amino acids. Germline CDR1 reads MGHDK; CDR2 reads SYGVNS. The CDR3 DNA reads as TGTGCCAGCAGTGGTAGCGGGGCGTACGAGCAGTACTTC. Translating gives CASSGSGAYEQYF.

There are a few counts of this clone. V gene TRBV5-1 combines with J gene TRBJ2-3; perhaps TRBD2 as D (6 bases). The germline gives CDR1 SGHRS, CDR2 YFSETQ. This CDR3 comprises 12 residues. The V gene lost 3 bases and the J gene lost 4 bases, with 6 bases spanning the gap. CDR3 sequence reads: CASSWDSDTQYF. DNA for the CDR3: TGCGCCAGCAGCTGGGACTCAGATACGCAGTATTTT.

The rearrangement uses TRBV30 and TRBJ2-5, with D hard to call. Trimming took off 0 bases at V and 5 bases at J, with 7 bases between the two ends. The CDR3 sequence is 12 residues long. CDR1 GTSNPN and CDR2 SVGIG come from the germline V gene (reference sequence). CDR3: CAWSVLLETQYF. In DNA, the CDR3 is TGTGCCTGGAGTGTACTTTTGGAGACCCAGTACTTC. Based on the CDR3 plus reference TRBV30 and TRBJ2-5, the full variable domain is SQTIHQWPATLVQPVGSPLSLECTVEGTSNPNLYWYRQAAGRGLQLLFYSVGIGQISSEVPQNLSASRPQDRQFILSSKKLLLSDSGFYLCAWSVLLETQYFGPGTRLLVL.

Of note for this clone: The germline gene is not matched at one end of the junction; a read error may be the cause. The rearrangement joins TRBV7-7 to TRBJ2-5, with D perhaps matching TRBD1 (6 bases). The CDR3 totals 15 residues. Germline V lookup: CDR1 SSHAT, CDR2 FNYEAQ (reference sequence). The CDR3 loop is CASSQQGLGGETQYF. As DNA, the CDR3 is TGTGCTAGCAGCCAACAGGGTTTAGGAGGAGAGACCCAGTACTTC.

This chain joins TRBV7-9 and TRBJ1-2; D might be TRBD1 (6 bases). Germline loops: CDR1 SEHNR, CDR2 FQNEAQ (reference sequence). The CDR3 loop spans 16 amino acids. V was cut by 1 base and J by 4 bases, with 16 bases left in between. The chain's CDR3 is CASSLEVGTPSYGYTF. The CDR3 bases are TGTGCCAGCAGCTTAGAGGTTGGGACACCGAGCTATGGCTACACCTTC.

The rearrangement uses TRBV2 and TRBJ2-2; 9 bases fit TRBD2. CDR3 size: 15 residues. Germline trimming cut 6 bases from V and 1 base from J; bases unmatched to any gene: 3. Germline-derived CDR1 and CDR2 are SNHLY and FYNNEI. The CDR3 bases are TGTGCCAGCAGGGGTAGCGGGGGGAACACCGGGGAGCTGTTTTTT. Translating it yields CASRGSGGNTGELFF. The full variable domain, in which reference TRBV2 and TRBJ2-2 provide the parts outside the CDR3, is EPEVTQTPSHQVTQMGQEVILRCVPISNHLYFYWYRQILGQKVEFLVSFYNNEISEKSEIFDDQFSVERPDGSNFTLKIRSTKLEDSAMYFCASRGSGGNTGELFFGEGSRLTVL.

This clone was picked up one time. V gene TRBV9 combines with J gene TRBJ2-1; 15 bases match TRBD2. The CDR3 is made up of 16 amino acids. The V gene end was trimmed by 4 bases and the J gene end by 6 bases; junction bases not matched to a gene: 5. Germline CDR1 is SGDLS and CDR2 is YYNGEE. CDR3 region: CASSPRTSGGVNEQFF. The CDR3 DNA reads as TGTGCCAGCAGCCCTCGGACTAGCGGGGGGGTCAATGAGCAGTTCTTC.

The chain has TRBV13 and TRBJ1-4, with a weak D call TRBD1 (5 bases). Germline V gives CDR1 PRHDT, CDR2 FYEKMQ (reference sequence). The CDR3 length is 14 residues. V gave up 5 bases and J gave up 8 bases, with 15 bases separating them. The CDR3 region has the DNA TGTGCCAGCAGCCCTCGCGGGGCGGGAGAAAAACTGTTTTTT. Translating gives CASSPRGAGEKLFF.

The V call is TRBV6-5, the J call TRBJ2-4, with 7 bases matching TRBD2. The V segment lost 0 bases and the J segment 0 bases; nucleotides outside the gene matches: 2. The CDR3 is 16 amino acids. Germline loops: CDR1 MNHEY, CDR2 SVGAGI. The CDR3 region is CASSYSWEGAKNIQYF. In DNA form, the CDR3 reads TGTGCCAGCAGTTACTCGTGGGAGGGAGCCAAAAACATTCAGTACTTC.

The V gene is TRBV6-5, the J gene TRBJ1-2; 10 nucleotides agree with TRBD1. V trimming: 7 bases; J trimming: 4 bases; junction bases outside the gene matches: 6. From germline, CDR1 is MNHEY and CDR2 SVGAGI. This CDR3 has 14 residues. The CDR3 nucleotides are TGTGCCAGCAAGGGACAGGGGAGGGTCTATGGCTACACCTTC. Its protein product is CASKGQGRVYGYTF.

This chain links TRBV6-5 with TRBJ1-3, with 8 bases identical to TRBD1. The trim removed 7 bases at V and 0 bases at J, leaving 5 bases unmatched. This CDR3 spans 15 amino acids. Germline assignment: CDR1 MNHEY and CDR2 SVGAGI. The DNA for the CDR3 is TGTGCCAGCATGGCAGGGGGCTTCTCTGGAAACACCATATATTTT. Translated, it gives CASMAGGFSGNTIYF.

The chain joins TRBV6-6 to TRBJ2-3, with 13 bases aligning to TRBD2. Trimming at V came to 5 bases and at J to 3 bases, leaving 5 bases not matched to a gene. The CDR3 length is 16 residues. CDR1 MNHNY and CDR2 SVGAGI come from the germline V gene (reference sequence). This CDR3 reads CASSRGTSGATDTQYF. In nucleotides, the CDR3 is TGTGCCAGCAGTCGAGGGACTAGCGGGGCGACAGATACGCAGTATTTT.

The chain carries TRBV15 and TRBJ1-2, with no clear D. The V gene's germline CDR1 is LNHNV and CDR2 YYDKDF (reference sequence). V lost 5 bases to trimming and J lost 6 bases, with 10 bases between them. The CDR3 extends over 12 amino acids. CDR3 nucleotides: TGTGCCACCAGCCTCGGGTTGGATGGCTACACCTTC. Amino acids: CATSLGLDGYTF.

This rearrangement joins TRBV30 to TRBJ2-5; maybe TRBD2 (6 bases). This CDR3 spans 13 amino acids. Germline V gene lookup returns CDR1 GTSNPN and CDR2 SVGIG (reference sequence). The V end lost 3 bases, the J end lost 4 bases, and 12 bases lay between the germline ends. The CDR3 is CAWSVGTRETQYF. As DNA, the CDR3 is TGTGCCTGGAGCGTCGGGACTCGAGAGACCCAGTACTTC.

The genes are TRBV13 and TRBJ1-6; TRBD1 matches at 9 bases. The CDR3 sequence is 16 residues long. J was trimmed by 4 bases and V by 7 bases; bases with no gene match: 8. Germline CDR1 is PRHDT and CDR2 is FYEKMQ (reference sequence). This chain's CDR3 is CASTEAGTGYNSPLHF. As DNA, the CDR3 is TGTGCCAGCACCGAGGCCGGGACAGGGTATAATTCACCCCTCCACTTT.

A single count supports this clone. This chain joins TRBV21-1 and TRBJ2-7; the listed D gene, TRBD1, was not tested against the DNA. TRBV21-1 is a known pseudogene. The CDR3 is 14 amino acids. DNA for the CDR3: TGTGCCAGCAGCTGGGGCCCAGGCTTATACGAGCAGTACTTC. It translates to CASSWGPGLYEQYF.

The chain joins TRBV27 to TRBJ2-3; TRBD1 agrees at 11 bases. The germline gives CDR1 MNHEY, CDR2 SMNVEV (reference sequence). The V segment lost 5 bases and the J segment 4 bases; nucleotides outside the gene matches: 11. This CDR3 is built from 17 residues. CDR3 amino acids: CASSRRTGTGGPDTQYF. In DNA form, the CDR3 reads TGTGCCAGCAGTAGACGGACCGGGACAGGGGGACCAGATACGCAGTATTTT.

This chain links TRBV5-6 with TRBJ2-1; 9 bases are shared with TRBD1. CDR1 is SGHDT, CDR2 YYEEEE, per germline. The CDR3 has 16 amino acids. V gave up 2 bases and J gave up 4 bases; unmatched junction bases: 7. The CDR3 region is CASSLTTGGPYNEQFF. DNA of the CDR3: TGTGCCAGCAGCTTAACGACAGGGGGGCCTTACAATGAGCAGTTCTTC.

The chain is built from TRBV10-3 and TRBJ1-1, with 9 nucleotides matching TRBD1. Looked up from germline, CDR1 is ENHRY and CDR2 is SYGVKD. This CDR3 has 13 amino acids. V gave up 5 bases and J gave up 5 bases; unmatched junction bases: 3. Here the CDR3 DNA reads TGTGCCATCAGTCTGACAGGGGGGACTGAAGCTTTCTTT. Protein: CAISLTGGTEAFF.

This clone was seen once. Mismatch with germline at one junction end may stem from a read error. The V and J genes are TRBV2 and TRBJ2-7; 9 bases match TRBD1. The CDR3 runs to 14 residues. Germline V gene lookup returns CDR1 SNHLY and CDR2 FYNNEI. In nucleotides, the CDR3 is TGTGCCAGCAGTCTTGGGACAGGGTCCTTCGAGCAGTACTTC. Its protein is CASSLGTGSFEQYF.

V is TRBV4-2 and J is TRBJ1-1; tentative D call: TRBD1 (5 bases). The CDR3 extends over 15 amino acids. Germline lookup yields CDR1 LGHNA and CDR2 YNFKEQ. Between the trimmed V and J ends, which lost 3 bases and 7 bases, there was a span of 18 bases. The CDR3 DNA is TGTGCCAGCAGCCAGAGTCAGGGCCTTGGGGATGAAGCTTTCTTT. Its protein product is CASSQSQGLGDEAFF.

This clone was seen once. The V gene is TRBV30, the J gene TRBJ1-4; D perhaps matches TRBD1 (5 bases). CDR3 length: 15 amino acids. V lost 1 base and J 8 bases, leaving 17 bases between the germline ends. The V gene's germline CDR1 is GTSNPN and CDR2 SVGIG (reference sequence). CDR3 bases: TGTGCCTGGAGTGAGGGACTTTCTGATAGCGAAAAACTGTTTTTT. Translating it yields CAWSEGLSDSEKLFF. Looking up the rest from reference TRBV30 and TRBJ1-4 gives the full variable domain: SQTIHQWPATLVQPVGSPLSLECTVEGTSNPNLYWYRQAAGRGLQLLFYSVGIGQISSEVPQNLSASRPQDRQFILSSKKLLLSDSGFYLCAWSEGLSDSEKLFFGSGTQLSVL.

The V gene is TRBV9, the J gene TRBJ2-5, with 11 bases fitting TRBD2. Germline V gene data show CDR1 as SGDLS and CDR2 as YYNGEE. Unmatched junction bases numbered 3, after V lost 5 bases and J lost 3 bases. This CDR3 spans 14 amino acids. CDR3 sequence reads: CASSVTSGEETQYF. In DNA, the CDR3 is TGTGCCAGCAGTGTGACTAGCGGGGAAGAGACCCAGTACTTC.

The chain recombines TRBV9 with TRBJ2-2; 7 nucleotides agree with TRBD1. J was trimmed by 2 bases and V by 4 bases; bases with no gene match: 5. The CDR3 is 15 residues long. Looked up from germline, CDR1 is SGDLS and CDR2 is YYNGEE. The CDR3 nucleotides are TGTGCCAGCAGCCCAACAGGGGCAAACACCGGGGAGCTGTTTTTT. Translation: CASSPTGANTGELFF.

The rearrangement joins TRBV3-1 (or the pseudogene TRBV3-2) to TRBJ2-7; perhaps TRBD1 as D (6 bases). The germline V and J ends were trimmed by 4 bases and 1 base, with 17 bases remaining between them. The germline gives CDR1 LGHDT, CDR2 YNNKEL (reference sequence). This CDR3 comprises 16 residues. The DNA of the CDR3 is TGTGCCAGCAGCCCAACAGGGACCCTAAATTCCTACGAGCAGTACTTC. This sequence encodes CASSPTGTLNSYEQYF.

V gene TRBV3-1 (or the pseudogene TRBV3-2) combines with J gene TRBJ2-7, with a weak D call TRBD2 (5 bases). The CDR3 totals 13 residues. The germline V and J ends were trimmed by 1 base and 6 bases, with 10 bases remaining between them. CDR1 and CDR2 (germline): LGHDT, YNNKEL (reference sequence). CDR3: CASSQVSGIEQYF. The DNA of the CDR3 is TGTGCCAGCAGCCAAGTCTCCGGGATCGAGCAGTACTTC.

CDR3 DNA sequence: TGCGCCAGCAGCTTGGAAGGCAGGGGTTATTCTGGCTACACCTTC. It specifies CASSLEGRGYSGYTF. The J gene is TRBJ1-2, the V gene TRBV5-1; tentatively, D is TRBD1 (6 bases). The CDR3 covers 15 residues. CDR1 is SGHRS, CDR2 YFSETQ, per germline. Trimming removed 0 bases from V and 7 bases from J, with 16 bases in between.